The entry that follows covers one T cell receptor beta chain sequence. The specificity of this receptor is unknown. No clone much larger than this one lies a single base away; base qualities are absent. The library was obtained by the immunoSEQ multiplex PCR assay. DNA from the cultured, isolated CD4+ T cells was subjected to TCR beta CDR3 sequencing. In the paper's pipeline: The analysis removed non-productive TCR sequences, trimmed reads to the CDR3 region, and retained only CDR3s that were 7 or more amino acids long. Antigen-specific clonotypes were identified with the MANAFEST web app by comparing expansion in peptide wells against reference cultures. Positive clones required FDR<0.05 expansion versus reference and all other wells, odds ratio above 5, and frequency above 0.1% in two replicate wells. Clonotypes significantly expanded in SARS-CoV-2 spike wells and in at least one common cold coronavirus spike condition were defined as cross-reactive. Levenshtein distance calculated with the stringdist R package was used to assess CDR3 similarity, and unrooted trees were constructed with ape in R 3.6.1. TCRdb took this table from immuneACCESS and kept in-frame rearrangements with V and J called. Such tables lack part of the clones; where checked against another copy, unresolved V genes explain under half of the gap, and the rest is unexplained. V, J and clone size reflect that table, while D and trimming were determined from the DNA. Present in this sample are about 73,000 clones, about four fifths of which were seen just once. The ten largest clones take up 10% of the sample.

These data are taken from a study of vaccination effects on CD4 cells after COVID-19 (dated by TCRdb to about 2022). General notes on the study: Each participant received two doses of an mRNA SARS-CoV-2 vaccine, either BNT162b2 or mRNA-1273. A total of approximately 9 COVID-19 convalescent patients and a handful of SARS-CoV-2-naive healthy vaccine recipients were included in the full study. In the study, cultures from other donors were sequenced using the Oncomine TCR Beta short-read assay on an Illumina iSeq 100. In both COVID-19 convalescent patients and infection-naive vaccine recipients, the study compared SARS-CoV-2 spike-specific CD4+ TCR repertoires from before mRNA vaccination with those from after it.

In the ViraFEST assay, PBMC were stimulated with viral peptide pools, and antigen-specific CD4+ T cell clonotypes were then identified by expansion using TCR sequencing. After around eleven days of culture, CD4+ T cells were isolated with the EasySep CD4+ T cell isolation kit. Negative nucleocapsid antibody results before and after vaccination confirmed that the healthy vaccine recipients had no prior SARS-CoV-2 infection. Approximately 2 million PBMC per well were cultured in IMDM with around 5% human AB serum, 10 IU/ml IL-2 and gentamicin, plus 10 ug/ml peptides. Half of the culture medium was replaced with fresh IL-2-containing medium on days 3 and 7. Unless noted otherwise, every peptide stimulation condition was grown in triplicate wells. Using Ficoll-Paque Plus gradient centrifugation, PBMC were separated from whole blood and then either used fresh or cryopreserved at -140C. The overlapping peptide pools covered the spike proteins of SARS-CoV-2 and of the common cold coronaviruses HCoV-NL63, HCoV-OC43 and HCoV-229E. Genomic DNA was extracted from cultured CD4+ T cells with the QIAamp micro DNA kit.

Summary of the overall study and its limitations: Clones induced by infection and clones induced by vaccination both contracted markedly at late timepoints after vaccination, which fits with T cell responses waning over time. Among healthy vaccine recipients, nearly all vaccine-induced clones were SARS-CoV-2 mono-reactive, and only 1 of 255 was cross-reactive with common cold coronaviruses. The study was limited by a small number of convalescent patients and lacked early post-infection timepoints.

V has 6 bases trimmed and J has 5 bases trimmed; junction bases matching no gene number 5. CDR1 and CDR2 (LNHDA, SQIVND) derive from the germline V gene (reference sequence). Reading from cysteine to phenylalanine, the CDR3 counts 14 amino acids. Only the CDR3 DNA is retained, 42 bases long and in frame from the first base. The specimen was CD4+ T cells from PBMCs cultured with SARS-CoV-2 spike peptides, collected before COVID-19 vaccination. This sample's cell subset or site label indicates: SARS-CoV-2 spike overlapping peptide pool stimulation. The sequence came from a human donor who received a COVID-19 vaccine. The V gene is TRBV19 and the J gene is TRBJ1-4; TRBD1 matches 8 bases in the middle. The sequence in DNA is TGTGCCAGTAGCGGGACAGGAGGAAATGAAAAACTGTTTTTT. The translation is CASSGTGGNEKLFF.